This T cell receptor (beta chain) appears in the sequencing data of a study of CXCR3-negative and CXCR3-positive naive CD8 T cells. With regard to this clonotype: Its antigen is still unknown.

UMI-tagged TRB cDNA libraries were built via 5' RACE. TCRdb processed the 5' RACE reads again and assigns one entry to each CDR3 protein, with no DNA. The repertoire shows about 40,000 distinct CDR3 sequences; the top ten hold about 10%. Study-level points and caveats: Naive CXCR3-negative cells resembled naive CXCR3-positive cells in TRBV-TRBJ usage; memory cells differed.

This TCR was sampled from a human donor in good health. Some clones in this sample may be carry-over from other donors' samples. Sequenced sample: memory CD8+ T cells from blood.

The CDR3 spells CASSEWADSYERYF. V gene TRBV10-2 combines with J gene TRBJ2-7; the D call of TRBD1 rests on TCRdb alone, since no DNA is present to check it. Germline V CDR1 and CDR2: WSHSY, SAAADI. The CDR3 has 14 residues.